Below, 17 T cell receptor beta chains from the same sample are listed, as sequenced in a study of control samples from healthy donors and cancer patients. The method was immunoSEQ multiplex PCR; TCRdb's version includes in-frame clones alone and lacks a portion of them. The sample shows approximately 170,000 clones, about nine tenths of them seen only once. Sequencing was performed on blood. These TCRs come from a woman in her 30s in good health.

The chain couples TRBV20-1 to TRBJ2-2; weak D call: TRBD1 (5 bases). V was shortened by 4 bases and J by 5 bases, with 5 bases between the two germline ends. The CDR3 covers 11 residues. Germline loops: CDR1 DFQATT, CDR2 SNEGSKA (reference sequence). CDR3 protein: CSATGTGELFF. In DNA form, the CDR3 reads TGCAGTGCTACAGGGACCGGGGAGCTGTTTTTT.

The chain has TRBV7-9 and TRBJ2-5, with D perhaps TRBD2 (5 bases). The CDR3 consists of 13 residues. V was shortened by 4 bases and J by 3 bases, with 9 bases between the two germline ends. CDR1 is SEHNR and CDR2 is FQNEAQ in the germline V gene (reference sequence). This CDR3 is CASSWTGKETQYF. CDR3 sequence (DNA): TGTGCCAGCAGCTGGACTGGGAAAGAGACCCAGTACTTC.

V gene TRBV2 combines with J gene TRBJ1-6; D possibly corresponds to TRBD1 (5 bases). Germline CDR1 is SNHLY and CDR2 is FYNNEI. The CDR3 covers 12 residues. Trimming removed 6 bases at V and 5 bases at J, with 5 bases between. The CDR3 DNA sequence: TGTGCCAGCAGGACAGATAATTCACCCCTCCACTTT. This translates into CASRTDNSPLHF.

V gene TRBV28 combines with J gene TRBJ1-1, with a weak D call TRBD1 (5 bases). The CDR3 is made up of 14 amino acids. Trimming pared 3 bases from V and 1 base from J, leaving 9 bases between. From germline, CDR1 is MDHEN and CDR2 SYDVKM. For the CDR3, the DNA is TGTGCCAGCAGTTTCGGGGGGGGGAACACTGAAGCTTTCTTT. Protein: CASSFGGGNTEAFF.

The gene calls are TRBV4-1 and TRBJ2-3; 12 positions agree with TRBD1. This CDR3 has 16 amino acids. V gave up 3 bases and J gave up 8 bases; unmatched junction bases: 9. In germline, CDR1 is MGHRA, CDR2 YSYEKL. The CDR3 is CASSQPGQGANGTQYF. DNA of the CDR3: TGCGCCAGCAGCCAGCCGGGACAGGGGGCGAACGGTACGCAGTATTTT.

The chain couples TRBV4-1 to TRBJ2-7; 9 bases fit TRBD1. Germline V CDR1 and CDR2: MGHRA, YSYEKL. Trimming at V came to 2 bases and at J to 5 bases, leaving 7 bases not matched to a gene. This CDR3 has 15 residues. As DNA, the CDR3 is TGCGCCAGCAGCCAACTCGGACAGGGGTCCCACGAGCAGTACTTC. This codes for CASSQLGQGSHEQYF.

The CDR3 DNA reads TGTGCCAGCAGCTTAGGCAAACAGGGTCGGGCTTTCTTT. As protein: CASSLGKQGRAFF. The chain is built from TRBV11-3 and TRBJ1-1; D might be TRBD1 (6 bases). The CDR3 is made up of 13 amino acids. Trimming took 1 base from V and 11 from J, leaving 14 bases between them. Germline CDR1 and CDR2: SGHNT and YENEEA.

The table lists this clone with a count of one. V and J are TRBV7-2 and TRBJ2-5; 9 bases are shared with TRBD2. Germline assignment: CDR1 SGHTA and CDR2 FQGNSA. This CDR3 is built from 13 residues. V shed 4 bases and J 5 bases; nucleotides not matched to a gene: 2. The CDR3 region is CASSSGLAETQYF. CDR3 sequence (DNA): TGTGCCAGCAGCTCCGGACTAGCGGAGACCCAGTACTTC.

This sequence joins TRBV5-1 and TRBJ2-7, with TRBD1 matching over 11 bases. Trimming took 0 bases from V and 4 from J; bases not matched to a gene: 3. The CDR3 is 15 amino acids. From germline, CDR1 is SGHRS and CDR2 YFSETQ. The CDR3 bases are TGCGCCAGCAGCTTGGCGGGACAGGGGGTATACGAGCAGTACTTC. This codes for CASSLAGQGVYEQYF.

The gene calls are TRBV5-6 and TRBJ1-2; 7 bases match TRBD1. Unmatched junction bases numbered 10, after V lost 4 bases and J lost 4 bases. CDR3 length: 15 amino acids. Per the germline V gene, CDR1 is SGHDT and CDR2 is YYEEEE. The CDR3 here is CASSKRTGVIYGYTF. For the CDR3, the DNA is TGTGCCAGCAGCAAAAGGACAGGCGTAATCTATGGCTACACCTTC.

This rearrangement joins TRBV5-1 to TRBJ1-2; 9 bases fit TRBD1. Germline V CDR1 and CDR2: SGHRS, YFSETQ. Unmatched junction bases numbered 8, after V lost 4 bases and J lost 7 bases. This CDR3 has 14 amino acids. The CDR3 spells CASSDPGTGSGYTF. The DNA of the CDR3 is TGCGCCAGCAGCGACCCCGGGACAGGGAGTGGCTACACCTTC.

The V call is TRBV7-8, the J call TRBJ1-5; a possible D gene is TRBD1 (5 bases). CDR1 and CDR2 from the germline V gene are SGHVS and FQNEAQ. Trimming cost V 0 bases and J 2 bases, with 5 bases left between them. The CDR3 extends over 14 amino acids. CDR3 sequence reads: CASSLARGNQPQHF. The CDR3 nucleotides read TGTGCCAGCAGCTTAGCCAGGGGCAATCAGCCCCAGCATTTT.

Turning to this clone: Other DNA sequences in the same sample also yield this CDR3. This sequence joins TRBV7-3 and TRBJ1-1; D uncertain. Germline V gene lookup returns CDR1 SGHTA and CDR2 FQGTGA. The CDR3 runs 13 residues. V was trimmed by 0 bases and J by 4 bases, leaving 6 bases between them. The DNA for the CDR3 is TGTGCCAGCAGCTTAACAGGTCGCACTGAAGCTTTCTTT. Its translation: CASSLTGRTEAFF.

The chain carries TRBV10-3 and TRBJ2-2; 9 bases agree with TRBD1. The CDR3 loop spans 15 amino acids. V lost 3 bases to trimming and J lost 6 bases; unmatched junction nucleotides: 5. The germline gives CDR1 ENHRY, CDR2 SYGVKD. Written as DNA, the CDR3 is TGTGCCATCAGTGATGGGACAGGGTTGTCCGGGGAGCTGTTTTTT. This translates into CAISDGTGLSGELFF.

The chain uses TRBV28 and TRBJ2-1; D is perhaps TRBD1 (6 bases). Germline V gene sequence: CDR1 MDHEN, CDR2 SYDVKM. The CDR3 contains 14 residues. Trimming pared 5 bases from V and 2 bases from J, leaving 10 bases between. This chain's CDR3 is CASSPGQTYNEQFF. The CDR3 coding sequence is TGTGCCAGCAGTCCCGGACAGACCTACAATGAGCAGTTCTTC.

The J gene is TRBJ2-3, the V gene TRBV7-9; TRBD2 aligns across 8 bases. After removal of 5 bases from V and 6 bases from J, the junction contained 4 bases not matched to a gene. From germline, CDR1 is SEHNR and CDR2 FQNEAQ (reference sequence). The CDR3 extends over 13 amino acids. The CDR3 sequence: CASSTRLADTQYF. For the CDR3, the DNA is TGTGCCAGCAGCACCCGACTAGCGGATACGCAGTATTTT.

The J gene is TRBJ2-7, the V gene TRBV6-5, with 8 nucleotides matching TRBD2. The CDR3 contains 13 residues. Germline assignment: CDR1 MNHEY and CDR2 SVGAGI. V was pared by 0 bases and J by 6 bases, with 1 base of the junction left unmatched. CDR3 sequence (DNA): TGTGCCAGCAGTTACTCGGCGGGAGGCGAGCAGTACTTC. Residues: CASSYSAGGEQYF.